The next 18 T cell receptor beta chains were all read from a single sample in a study of shared clonotypes between healthy human individuals. Naive CD8 cells lacked CD45RO and underwent positive selection for CCR7, leaving out terminally differentiated effector memory CD45RA+ cells. Method: immunoSEQ multiplex PCR; TCRdb's copy keeps in-frame clones and lacks some. Counted here are about 2.2 million clones, about 93% occurring once; the ten biggest clones make up roughly 1.7%. The material sequenced was naive CD8+ T cells from PBMCs. The receptors stem from a man aged 18 to 30 in good health. Some clones in this sample may be carry-over from other donors' samples.

This chain joins TRBV13 and TRBJ2-3; D is possibly TRBD2 (6 bases). Germline values: CDR1 PRHDT, CDR2 FYEKMQ (reference sequence). CDR3 length: 14 residues. V lost 4 bases and J 3 bases, leaving 11 bases between the germline ends. The DNA for the CDR3 is TGTGCCAGCAGCTCGCTCCGGGAGACAGATACGCAGTATTTT. Encoded protein: CASSSLRETDTQYF.

The V call is TRBV4-1, the J call TRBJ2-7; D gene unclear. Germline CDR1 reads MGHRA; CDR2 reads YSYEKL. This CDR3 contains 14 residues. Deletions cut 4 bases from V and 7 bases from J, with 17 bases between. The CDR3 region has the DNA TGCGCCAGCAGCCTGGGCCAATCGGGCTTTGAGCAGTACTTC. Translating gives CASSLGQSGFEQYF.

The gene calls are TRBV4-2 and TRBJ1-2, with a possible D match to TRBD1 (6 bases). Deletions cut 4 bases from V and 8 bases from J, with 20 bases between. Looked up from germline, CDR1 is LGHNA and CDR2 is YNFKEQ. The CDR3 totals 15 residues. In DNA, the CDR3 is TGTGCCAGCAGCCTTAACCGACCAACGGGGGGCGGCTACACCTTC. Amino acid sequence: CASSLNRPTGGGYTF.

This chain uses TRBV27 with TRBJ2-3; 8 nucleotides match TRBD2. Germline V gives CDR1 MNHEY, CDR2 SMNVEV (reference sequence). The CDR3 has 14 amino acids. The trim removed 5 bases at V and 4 bases at J, leaving 5 bases unmatched. CDR3 sequence (DNA): TGTGCCAGCAGTCCTCCGGGGGGGCCAGATACGCAGTATTTT. Translation gives CASSPPGGPDTQYF.

The chain carries TRBV7-9 and TRBJ2-7; no definite D call. CDR1 and CDR2 (germline): SEHNR, FQNEAQ (reference sequence). This CDR3 contains 12 residues. Trimming took off 6 bases at V and 5 bases at J, with 11 bases between the two ends. The CDR3 protein is CASSHYRDEQYF. CDR3 sequence (DNA): TGTGCCAGCAGTCACTATCGGGACGAGCAGTACTTC.

J is TRBJ2-7 and V is TRBV7-9, with D tentatively TRBD1 or TRBD2 (5 bases each). Between the trimmed V and J ends, which lost 0 bases and 6 bases, there was a span of 24 bases. Germline V gene data show CDR1 as SEHNR and CDR2 as FQNEAQ (reference sequence). This CDR3 has 18 amino acids. CDR3 in amino acids: CASSLAFRLRDEETEQYF. The CDR3, as DNA: TGTGCCAGCAGCTTAGCGTTCCGTTTAAGGGACGAGGAGACCGAGCAGTACTTC. Drawing the rest from reference TRBV7-9 and TRBJ2-7, the complete variable domain is DTGVSQNPRHKITKRGQNVTFRCDPISEHNRLYWYRQTLGQGPEFLTYFQNEAQLEKSRLLSDRFSAERPKGSFSTLEIQRTEQGDSAMYLCASSLAFRLRDEETEQYFGPGTRLTVT.

This clone came up a few times. The chain combines TRBV19 with TRBJ1-1; D is perhaps TRBD1 (5 bases). Trimming shortened V by 8 bases and J by 3 bases, and 13 bases separated the two germline ends. Germline CDR1 reads LNHDA; CDR2 reads SQIVND (reference sequence). The CDR3 has 13 amino acids. The CDR3 is CASGAGRYTEAFF. CDR3 nucleotides: TGTGCCAGTGGGGCCGGAAGATACACTGAAGCTTTCTTT.

A note on this clone: Other DNA sequences in this sample translate to the same CDR3. The chain couples TRBV29-1 to TRBJ2-5, with D hard to call. CDR1 and CDR2 from the germline V gene are SQVTM and ANQGSEA. The CDR3 sequence is 11 residues long. Trimming removed 4 bases at V and 0 bases at J, with 3 bases between. In DNA form, the CDR3 reads TGCAGCGTTGTGTACCAAGAGACCCAGTACTTC. It is translated as CSVVYQETQYF.

With regard to this clone: The same CDR3 arises from other DNA sequences in this sample as well. This chain connects TRBV27 to TRBJ2-7; 8 positions match TRBD2. The CDR3 consists of 14 residues. V trimming: 3 bases; J trimming: 3 bases; junction bases outside the gene matches: 4. The germline gives CDR1 MNHEY, CDR2 SMNVEV (reference sequence). CDR3 sequence: CASSLGTSGYEQYF. DNA for the CDR3: TGTGCCAGCAGTTTGGGCACTAGCGGCTACGAGCAGTACTTC.

A single count supports this clone. The chain uses TRBV25-1 and TRBJ1-6; D call uncertain. V dropped 6 bases and J dropped 4 bases, with 13 bases sitting between them. Germline CDR1 MGHDK, CDR2 SYGVNS. CDR3 length: 15 residues. The CDR3 sequence: CASSESRAYNSPLHF. The DNA of the CDR3 is TGTGCCAGCAGCGAAAGTAGGGCTTATAATTCACCCCTCCACTTT. Looking up the rest from reference TRBV25-1 and TRBJ1-6 gives the full variable domain: EADIYQTPRYLVIGTGKKITLECSQTMGHDKMYWYQQDPGMELHLIHYSYGVNSTEKGDLSSESTVSRIRTEHFPLTLESARPSHTSQYLCASSESRAYNSPLHFGNGTRLTVT.

The CDR3 DNA reads TGTGCCAGCAGAATGGGCCAGTCCTACGAGCAGTACTTC. Translated: CASRMGQSYEQYF. The gene calls are TRBV2 and TRBJ2-7; D gene uncertain. With 6 bases removed from V and 1 base from J, the gap between germline ends came to 10 bases. Germline-derived CDR1 and CDR2 are SNHLY and FYNNEI. The CDR3 runs 13 residues.

V gene TRBV6-1 combines with J gene TRBJ2-7; no definite D call. V was clipped by 0 bases and J by 3 bases, with 12 bases between them. The CDR3 spans 15 residues. Looked up from germline, CDR1 is MNHNS and CDR2 is SASEGT. CDR3 in DNA: TGTGCCAGCAGTGAAGCCCTAGGATCCCTCTACGAGCAGTACTTC. Amino acids: CASSEALGSLYEQYF.

The chain links TRBV28 to TRBJ2-5; no clear D. Germline V gene data show CDR1 as MDHEN and CDR2 as SYDVKM. V was trimmed by 5 bases and J by 3 bases, leaving 10 bases between them. The CDR3 is 13 residues long. The CDR3 bases are TGTGCCAGCAGTCCCAGCCCCGAAGAGACCCAGTACTTC. It translates to CASSPSPEETQYF.

This clone has only one observation. The chain recombines TRBV2 with TRBJ2-2, with D perhaps given as TRBD1 or TRBD2 (5 bases each). The CDR3 is 17 amino acids. V lost 4 bases to trimming and J lost 5 bases, with 20 bases between them. Germline V CDR1 and CDR2: SNHLY, FYNNEI. CDR3 nucleotide sequence: TGTGCCAGCAGTGTCCCTTCGGGGCAGGGTCGAACCGGGGAGCTGTTTTTT. Encoded protein: CASSVPSGQGRTGELFF.

The chain combines TRBV7-8 with TRBJ2-7, with TRBD2 as a possible D gene (6 bases). This CDR3 has 16 amino acids. The germline V and J ends were trimmed by 5 bases and 0 bases, with 17 bases remaining between them. Per the germline V gene, CDR1 is SGHVS and CDR2 is FQNEAQ. CDR3 sequence: CASSAGLAESSYEQYF. The CDR3 region has the DNA TGTGCCAGCAGCGCGGGGTTAGCGGAGAGCTCCTACGAGCAGTACTTC.

The chain carries TRBV11-2 and TRBJ2-2; D gene ambiguous. Trimming cost V 5 bases and J 7 bases, with 11 bases left between them. The CDR3 loop spans 13 amino acids. Germline CDR1 and CDR2: SGHAT and FQNNGV. CDR3 sequence (DNA): TGTGCCAGCAGCCGGGTACTTCACGGGGAGCTGTTTTTT. Translation gives CASSRVLHGELFF.

The V gene is TRBV7-2, the J gene TRBJ2-5; TRBD2 matches at 12 bases. Germline CDR1 is SGHTA and CDR2 is FQGNSA. The CDR3 has 19 residues. The trim removed 4 bases at V and 5 bases at J, leaving 17 bases unmatched. CDR3 amino acids: CASSSFGLAGFLPAETQYF. CDR3 in DNA: TGTGCCAGCAGCTCTTTCGGACTAGCGGGATTTCTTCCGGCGGAGACCCAGTACTTC. The full variable domain, rest sourced from reference TRBV7-2 and TRBJ2-5, is GAGVSQSPSNKVTEKGKDVELRCDPISGHTALYWYRQSLGQGLEFLIYFQGNSAPDKSGLPSDRFSAERTGGSVSTLTIQRTQQEDSAVYLCASSSFGLAGFLPAETQYFGPGTRLLVL.

Of note for this clone: The junction departs from germline at one end; a sequencing error may be responsible. This chain joins TRBV4-3 and TRBJ2-7; D is unclear. This CDR3 has 16 amino acids. CDR1 is LGHNA and CDR2 is YSLEER in the germline V gene. The CDR3 nucleotides are TGCGCCAGCAGCCAAGATAGATCTAGTTACTCCCACGAGCAGTACTTC. Protein sequence: CASSQDRSSYSHEQYF.